This T cell receptor (beta chain) derives from a study of cytomegalovirus exposure and HLA in healthy donors. This CDR3 has 17 residues. V lost 4 bases, J lost 2 bases, and 10 bases stayed unmatched. The V gene's germline CDR1 is SQVTM and CDR2 ANQGSEA. The PCR contained 60 Vbeta and 13 Jbeta primers. The table came from immunoSEQ multiplex PCR; TCRdb's copy has only in-frame clones and leaves some out. The table has fewer than 150,000 clones, 60% to 80% seen once. The chain joins TRBV29-1 to TRBJ2-1; 11 bases line up with TRBD2. Material: PBMCs. The source of this sequence is a man aged 50 to 59 in good health and CMV-seronegative. The CDR3 reads CSVGPIPGLAAYNEQFF. Here the CDR3 DNA reads TGCAGCGTTGGTCCGATTCCGGGACTAGCGGCCTACAATGAGCAGTTCTTC.